A selection of T cell receptor beta chains follows, all from one sample in a study of shared clonotypes between healthy human individuals. TCRdb's table, derived via immunoSEQ multiplex PCR, lists solely in-frame clones and lacks some. The table records about 1.1 million clones, around 78% of them present only once. The specimen was memory CD4+ T cells from PBMCs. These receptor sequences come from a man younger than 35 in good health. Some clones in this sample may be carry-over from other donors' samples. CDR3s include the opening cysteine and the closing phenylalanine or tryptophan. D genes are given only for firm matches. Rows give clone size only sometimes, using once, few, many, or a class for an expanded clone.

abundance: NA; v_gene: TRBV18; d_gene: NA; j_gene: TRBJ2-7; CDR3aa: CASSRQGRVEQYF; CDR3nt: TGTGCCAGCTCACGCCAGGGAAGGGTGGAGCAGTACTTC
abundance: NA; v_gene: TRBV2; d_gene: TRBD2; j_gene: TRBJ2-1; CDR3aa: CASVVPGRGAYNEQFF; CDR3nt: TGTGCCAGCGTGGTTCCCGGGAGGGGAGCCTACAATGAGCAGTTCTTC
abundance: NA; v_gene: TRBV5-4; d_gene: NA; j_gene: TRBJ1-2; CDR3aa: CASSSGPNYGYTF; CDR3nt: TGTGCCAGCAGCTCGGGTCCAAACTATGGCTACACCTTC
abundance: NA; v_gene: TRBV7-2; d_gene: TRBD2; j_gene: TRBJ2-3; CDR3aa: CASSLGLAGLADTQYF; CDR3nt: TGTGCCAGCAGCCTAGGACTAGCGGGTCTCGCAGATACGCAGTATTTT
abundance: NA; v_gene: TRBV5-1; d_gene: NA; j_gene: TRBJ1-4; CDR3aa: CASRSAFTGSGEKLFF; CDR3nt: TGCGCCAGCAGATCCGCCTTTACAGGGTCGGGAGAAAAACTGTTTTTT
abundance: NA; v_gene: TRBV10-3; d_gene: NA; j_gene: TRBJ1-5; CDR3aa: CAISDPGAEQPQHF; CDR3nt: TGTGCCATCAGTGACCCCGGGGCAGAGCAGCCCCAGCATTTT
abundance: NA; v_gene: TRBV6-5; d_gene: TRBD1; j_gene: TRBJ2-4; CDR3aa: CASGQGPNIQYF; CDR3nt: TGTGCCAGCGGACAGGGTCCCAACATTCAGTACTTC
abundance: NA; v_gene: TRBV18; d_gene: NA; j_gene: TRBJ1-2; CDR3aa: CASSLLGGENYGYTF; CDR3nt: TGTGCCAGCTCCCTTCTGGGGGGAGAAAACTATGGCTACACCTTC
abundance: few; v_gene: TRBV27; d_gene: TRBD1; j_gene: TRBJ1-6; CDR3aa: CASRGTGSPLHF; CDR3nt: TGTGCCAGCCGAGGGACAGGGTCACCCCTCCACTTT
abundance: NA; v_gene: TRBV30; d_gene: NA; j_gene: TRBJ1-6; CDR3aa: CAWSVPGTPETLHF; CDR3nt: TGTGCCTGGAGTGTACCCGGGACACCCGAAACCCTCCACTTT
abundance: NA; v_gene: TRBV5-1; d_gene: TRBD1; j_gene: TRBJ1-2; CDR3aa: CASSLVQGEGYTF; CDR3nt: TGCGCCAGCAGCTTGGTACAGGGGGAGGGCTACACCTTC
abundance: NA; v_gene: TRBV7-8; d_gene: NA; j_gene: TRBJ2-3; CDR3aa: CASSLDRGTDTQYF; CDR3nt: TGTGCCAGCAGCTTGGACAGAGGCACAGATACGCAGTATTTT
abundance: NA; v_gene: TRBV28; d_gene: TRBD1; j_gene: TRBJ2-5; CDR3aa: CASSSTTGPETQYF; CDR3nt: TGTGCCAGCAGTTCAACGACAGGGCCGGAGACCCAGTACTTC
abundance: NA; v_gene: TRBV6-1; d_gene: NA; j_gene: TRBJ1-2; CDR3aa: CASSPRQAYGYTF; CDR3nt: TGTGCCAGCAGCCCGAGACAGGCCTATGGCTACACCTTC
abundance: NA; v_gene: TRBV28; d_gene: NA; j_gene: TRBJ2-7; CDR3aa: CASSLGGNEQYF; CDR3nt: TGTGCCAGCAGTTTGGGGGGAAACGAGCAGTACTTC
abundance: NA; v_gene: TRBV15; d_gene: NA; j_gene: TRBJ2-3; CDR3aa: CATRSGSTDTQYF; CDR3nt: TGTGCCACCAGAAGCGGAAGCACAGATACGCAGTATTTT
abundance: NA; v_gene: TRBV15; d_gene: TRBD1; j_gene: TRBJ2-3; CDR3aa: CATSRDKKGAGDTQYF; CDR3nt: TGTGCCACCAGCAGAGATAAGAAGGGGGCTGGAGATACGCAGTATTTT
abundance: NA; v_gene: TRBV28; d_gene: TRBD1; j_gene: TRBJ2-1; CDR3aa: CASRSRQGANPWYNEQFF; CDR3nt: TGTGCCAGCAGGAGCCGACAGGGGGCGAATCCCTGGTACAATGAGCAGTTCTTC
abundance: NA; v_gene: TRBV7-2; d_gene: NA; j_gene: TRBJ2-3; CDR3aa: CASSSRGSSTDTQYF; CDR3nt: TGTGCCAGCAGCTCTAGGGGGTCTAGCACAGATACGCAGTATTTT
abundance: few; v_gene: TRBV30; d_gene: TRBD2; j_gene: TRBJ2-3; CDR3aa: CAWSPEGLAETDTQYF; CDR3nt: TGTGCCTGGAGTCCAGAGGGACTAGCGGAAACAGATACGCAGTATTTT
abundance: NA; v_gene: TRBV14; d_gene: NA; j_gene: TRBJ2-7; CDR3aa: CASSHGRRTYEQYF; CDR3nt: TGTGCCAGCAGCCACGGCAGGCGAACCTACGAGCAGTACTTC
abundance: NA; v_gene: TRBV28; d_gene: NA; j_gene: TRBJ2-7; CDR3aa: CASVGSPYEQYF; CDR3nt: TGTGCCAGTGTAGGGTCCCCCTACGAGCAGTACTTC
abundance: NA; v_gene: TRBV11-2; d_gene: NA; j_gene: TRBJ1-1; CDR3aa: CASSLDTDWNTEAFF; CDR3nt: TGTGCCAGCAGCTTAGATACAGATTGGAACACTGAAGCTTTCTTT
abundance: few; v_gene: TRBV9; d_gene: NA; j_gene: TRBJ2-3; CDR3aa: CASSVVLAGDTQYF; CDR3nt: TGTGCCAGCAGCGTAGTATTAGCAGGGGATACGCAGTATTTT
abundance: NA; v_gene: TRBV2; d_gene: TRBD1; j_gene: TRBJ1-2; CDR3aa: CASSKTGGDGYTF; CDR3nt: TGTGCCAGCAGTAAGACAGGGGGGGATGGCTACACCTTC